This paragraph covers one T cell receptor (beta chain) sequence. This may arise from a read error, as a much more abundant clone is one base away. The data originate from a study of blood T cells in healthy people across ages. As for the study in general: Template switching recovered approximately one barcoded beta molecule for every two T cells.

Primed by a sample-barcoded 5' primer and a J-beta primer mix, a second PCR proceeded for roughly 6 to 12 cycles. A template-switch adaptor containing 12 random nucleotides labeled each cDNA molecule. TCRdb passed the 5' RACE reads through MiXCR, listing each CDR3 protein once. The sample lists about 650,000 distinct CDR3 sequences, roughly 32% occurring once. There are 14 residues in the CDR3. Germline values: CDR1 SGHRS, CDR2 YFSETQ. Sequenced: blood. J is TRBJ2-1 and V is TRBV5-1, with D perhaps TRBD1 (5 bases). This receptor was taken from a woman over 75 in good health. The CDR3 DNA reads TGCGCCAGCAGCTTGGGACAGATATACAATGAGCAGTGCTTC. Translated: CASSLGQIYNEQCF.